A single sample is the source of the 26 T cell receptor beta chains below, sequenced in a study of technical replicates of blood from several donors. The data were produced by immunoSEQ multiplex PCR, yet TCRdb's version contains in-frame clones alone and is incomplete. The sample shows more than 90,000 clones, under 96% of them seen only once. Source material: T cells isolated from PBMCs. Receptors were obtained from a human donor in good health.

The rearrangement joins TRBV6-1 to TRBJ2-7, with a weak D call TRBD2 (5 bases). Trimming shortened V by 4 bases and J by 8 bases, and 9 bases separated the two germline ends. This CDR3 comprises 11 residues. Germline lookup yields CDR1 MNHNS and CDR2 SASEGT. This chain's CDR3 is CASSAGRQQYF. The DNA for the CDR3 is TGTGCCAGCAGTGCTGGGAGACAGCAGTACTTC.

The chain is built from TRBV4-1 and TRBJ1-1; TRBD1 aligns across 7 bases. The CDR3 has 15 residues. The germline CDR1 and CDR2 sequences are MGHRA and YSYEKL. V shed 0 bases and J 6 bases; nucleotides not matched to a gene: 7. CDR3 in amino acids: CASSQEQGRIPEAFF. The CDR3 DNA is TGCGCCAGCAGCCAAGAACAGGGGAGGATACCTGAAGCTTTCTTT.

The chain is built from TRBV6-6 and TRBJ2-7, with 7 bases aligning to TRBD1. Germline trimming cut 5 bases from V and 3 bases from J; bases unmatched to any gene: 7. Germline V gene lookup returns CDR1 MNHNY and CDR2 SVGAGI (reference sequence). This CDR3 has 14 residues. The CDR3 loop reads CASSEGQPGYEQYF. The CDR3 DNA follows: TGTGCCAGCAGTGAGGGACAGCCCGGCTACGAGCAGTACTTC.

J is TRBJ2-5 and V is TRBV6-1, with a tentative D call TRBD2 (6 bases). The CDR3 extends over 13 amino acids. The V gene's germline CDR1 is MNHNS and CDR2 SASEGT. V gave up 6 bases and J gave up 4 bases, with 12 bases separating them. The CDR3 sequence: CASSLVGGETQYF. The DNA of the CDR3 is TGTGCCAGCAGCCTCGTGGGGGGAGAGACCCAGTACTTC.

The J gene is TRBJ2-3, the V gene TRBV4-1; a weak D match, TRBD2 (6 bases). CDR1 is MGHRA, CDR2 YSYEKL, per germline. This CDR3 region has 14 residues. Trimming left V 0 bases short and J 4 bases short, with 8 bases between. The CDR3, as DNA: TGCGCCAGCAGCCAAGAGGGACTTTCAGATACGCAGTATTTT. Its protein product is CASSQEGLSDTQYF.

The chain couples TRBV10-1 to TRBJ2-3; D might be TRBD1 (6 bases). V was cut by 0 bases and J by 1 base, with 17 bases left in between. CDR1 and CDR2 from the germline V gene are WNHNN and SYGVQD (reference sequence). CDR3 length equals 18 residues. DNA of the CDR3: TGCGCCAGCAGTGAGTCGGGATATCAGGGGCCCGGCACAGATACGCAGTATTTT. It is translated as CASSESGYQGPGTDTQYF.

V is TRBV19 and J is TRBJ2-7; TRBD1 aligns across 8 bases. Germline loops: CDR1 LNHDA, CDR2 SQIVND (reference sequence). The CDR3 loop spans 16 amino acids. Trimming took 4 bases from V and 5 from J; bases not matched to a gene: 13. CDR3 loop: CASSNPGTGSGHEQYF. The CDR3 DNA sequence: TGTGCCAGTAGTAACCCCGGGACAGGTTCGGGACACGAGCAGTACTTC.

The DNA of the CDR3 is TGTGCCTGGAGTTCAGGGGGCAACACTGAAGCTTTCTTT. It encodes CAWSSGGNTEAFF. The rearrangement uses TRBV30 and TRBJ1-1, with TRBD1 matching 8 bases. Germline CDR1 reads GTSNPN; CDR2 reads SVGIG (reference sequence). Trimming cost V 2 bases and J 2 bases; bases outside gene matches: 1. CDR3 length: 13 amino acids. Filled out from reference TRBV30 and TRBJ1-1, the complete variable domain reads SQTIHQWPATLVQPVGSPLSLECTVEGTSNPNLYWYRQAAGRGLQLLFYSVGIGQISSEVPQNLSASRPQDRQFILSSKKLLLSDSGFYLCAWSSGGNTEAFFGQGTRLTVV.

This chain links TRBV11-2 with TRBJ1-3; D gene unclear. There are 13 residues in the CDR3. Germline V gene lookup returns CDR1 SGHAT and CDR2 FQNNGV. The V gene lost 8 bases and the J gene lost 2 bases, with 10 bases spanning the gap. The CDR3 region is CASLSAPGNTIYF. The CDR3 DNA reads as TGTGCCAGCCTGAGTGCCCCTGGAAACACCATATATTTT.

This CDR3 is CAIRPGQPQYF. The CDR3 DNA reads as TGTGCCATCAGACCGGGACAGCCACAGTATTTT. V is TRBV21-1 and J is TRBJ2-3; the D call TRBD1 from the table was never checked on the DNA. TRBV21-1 is a documented pseudogene. The CDR3 spans 11 residues.

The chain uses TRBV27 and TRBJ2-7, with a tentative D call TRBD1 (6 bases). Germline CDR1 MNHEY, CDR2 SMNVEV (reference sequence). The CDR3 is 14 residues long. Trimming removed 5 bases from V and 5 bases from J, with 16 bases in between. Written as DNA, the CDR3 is TGTGCCAGCAGTCAGGGGTTCCTCGGGAACGAGCAGTACTTC. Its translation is CASSQGFLGNEQYF.

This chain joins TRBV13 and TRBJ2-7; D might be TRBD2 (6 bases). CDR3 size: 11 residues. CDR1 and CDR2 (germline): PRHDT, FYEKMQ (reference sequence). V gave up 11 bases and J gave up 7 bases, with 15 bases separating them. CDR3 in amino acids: CAARLGREQYF. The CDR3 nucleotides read TGTGCCGCACGATTGGGGAGGGAGCAGTACTTC.

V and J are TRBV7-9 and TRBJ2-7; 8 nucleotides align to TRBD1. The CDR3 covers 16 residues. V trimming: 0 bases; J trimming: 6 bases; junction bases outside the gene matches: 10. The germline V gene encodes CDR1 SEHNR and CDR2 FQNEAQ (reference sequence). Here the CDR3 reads CASSLAPGRGPAEQYF. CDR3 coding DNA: TGTGCCAGCAGCTTAGCGCCGGGCAGGGGGCCTGCCGAGCAGTACTTC.

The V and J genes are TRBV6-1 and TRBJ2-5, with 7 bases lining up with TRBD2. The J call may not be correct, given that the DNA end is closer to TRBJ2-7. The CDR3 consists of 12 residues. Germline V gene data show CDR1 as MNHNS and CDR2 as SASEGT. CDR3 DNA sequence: TGTGCAGCGGGAAGGGAAATCTACGAGCAGTACTTC. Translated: CAAGREIYEQYF.

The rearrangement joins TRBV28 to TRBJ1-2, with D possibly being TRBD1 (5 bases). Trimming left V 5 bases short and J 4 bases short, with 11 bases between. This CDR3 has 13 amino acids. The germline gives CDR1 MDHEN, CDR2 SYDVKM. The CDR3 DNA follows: TGTGCCAGCAGTACCGGGACTACCTATGGCTACACCTTC. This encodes CASSTGTTYGYTF.

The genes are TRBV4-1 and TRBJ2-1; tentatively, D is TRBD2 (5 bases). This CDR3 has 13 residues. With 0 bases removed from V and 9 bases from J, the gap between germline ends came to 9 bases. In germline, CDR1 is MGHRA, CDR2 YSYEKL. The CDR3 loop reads CASSQDFEGEQFF. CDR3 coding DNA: TGCGCCAGCAGCCAAGATTTTGAGGGTGAGCAGTTCTTC.

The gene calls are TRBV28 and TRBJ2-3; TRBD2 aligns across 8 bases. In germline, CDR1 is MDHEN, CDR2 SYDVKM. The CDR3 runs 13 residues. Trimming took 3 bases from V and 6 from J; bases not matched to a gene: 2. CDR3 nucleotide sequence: TGTGCCAGCAGTTTGACGGGAGGGGATACGCAGTATTTT. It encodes CASSLTGGDTQYF.

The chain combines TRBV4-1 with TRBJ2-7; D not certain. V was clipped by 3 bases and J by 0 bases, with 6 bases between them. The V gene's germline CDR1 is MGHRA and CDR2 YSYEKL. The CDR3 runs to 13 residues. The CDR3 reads CASSQADSYEQYF. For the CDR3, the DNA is TGCGCCAGCAGCCAGGCTGACTCCTACGAGCAGTACTTC.

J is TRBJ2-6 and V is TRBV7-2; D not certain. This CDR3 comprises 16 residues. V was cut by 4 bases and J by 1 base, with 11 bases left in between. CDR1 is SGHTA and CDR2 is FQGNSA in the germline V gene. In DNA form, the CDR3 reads TGTGCCAGCAGCTCGGTGGTCTCTTCTGGGGCCAACGTCCTGACTTTC. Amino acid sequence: CASSSVVSSGANVLTF.

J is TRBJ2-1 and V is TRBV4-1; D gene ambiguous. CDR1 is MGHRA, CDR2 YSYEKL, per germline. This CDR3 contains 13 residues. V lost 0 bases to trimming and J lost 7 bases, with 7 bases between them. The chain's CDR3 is CASSQDLVNEQFF. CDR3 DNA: TGCGCCAGCAGCCAAGATTTAGTGAATGAGCAGTTCTTC.

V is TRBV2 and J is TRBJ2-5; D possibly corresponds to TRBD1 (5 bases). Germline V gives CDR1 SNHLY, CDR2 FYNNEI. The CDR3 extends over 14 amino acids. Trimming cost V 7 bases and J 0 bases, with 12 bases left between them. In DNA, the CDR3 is TGTGCCAGCAAACAGGACGGCAACCAAGAGACCCAGTACTTC. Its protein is CASKQDGNQETQYF.

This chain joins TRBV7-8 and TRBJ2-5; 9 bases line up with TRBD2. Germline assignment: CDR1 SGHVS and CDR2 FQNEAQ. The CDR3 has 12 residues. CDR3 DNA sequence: TGTGCGGCGGGAGGGGGAAGGGAGACCCAGTACTTC. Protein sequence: CAAGGGRETQYF. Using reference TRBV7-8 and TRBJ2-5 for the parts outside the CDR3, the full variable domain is GAGVSQSPRYKVAKRGQDVALRCDPISGHVSLFWYQQALGQGPEFLTYFQNEAQLDKSGLPSDRFFAERPEGSVSTLKIQRTQQEDSAVYLCAAGGGRETQYFGPGTRLLVL.

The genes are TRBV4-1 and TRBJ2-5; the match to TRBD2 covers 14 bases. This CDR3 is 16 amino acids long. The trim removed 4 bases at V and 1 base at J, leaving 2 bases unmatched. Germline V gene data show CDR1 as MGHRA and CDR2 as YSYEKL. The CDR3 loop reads CASSPGTSGGQETQYF. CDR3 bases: TGCGCCAGCAGCCCCGGGACTAGCGGGGGCCAAGAGACCCAGTACTTC.

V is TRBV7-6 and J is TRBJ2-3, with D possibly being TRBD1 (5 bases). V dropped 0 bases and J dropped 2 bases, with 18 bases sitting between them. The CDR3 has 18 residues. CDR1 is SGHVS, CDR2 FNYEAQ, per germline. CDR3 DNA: TGTGCCAGCAGCTTAGCGATTGCAGGGCATATCGACACAGATACGCAGTATTTT. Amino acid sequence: CASSLAIAGHIDTDTQYF.

The CDR3 sequence is CASSRDSFTDTQYF. CDR3 DNA: TGTGCCAGCAGTAGGGACAGTTTCACAGATACGCAGTATTTT. The chain couples TRBV6-5 to TRBJ2-3; 7 bases fit TRBD1. V lost 5 bases and J lost 2; bases outside the gene matches: 4. Germline CDR1 and CDR2: MNHEY and SVGAGI. There are 14 residues in the CDR3.

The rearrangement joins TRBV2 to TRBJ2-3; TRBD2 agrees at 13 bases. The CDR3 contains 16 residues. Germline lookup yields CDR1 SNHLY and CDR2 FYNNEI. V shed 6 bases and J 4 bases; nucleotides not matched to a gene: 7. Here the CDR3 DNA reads TGTGCCAGCAGGGGTGGACTAGCGGGAGTTGCAGATACGCAGTATTTT. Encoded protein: CASRGGLAGVADTQYF.